A single sample is the source of the 30 T cell receptor beta chains below, sequenced in a study of beta chain features in type 1 diabetes. Whole-study findings and limits: TCRB CDR3s from Type 1 diabetes patients were moderately but significantly shorter in all four CD4+ subsets.

Expressed TCRB transcripts were sequenced because the isolated RNA had all been reverse transcribed beforehand. The method was immunoSEQ multiplex PCR; TCRdb's version includes in-frame clones alone and lacks a portion of them. Among 240,000 or so clones listed, roughly 20% were seen once. Their target antigens are unknown. Specimen: naive CD4+ T cells from blood. These receptors came from a middle-aged woman with type 1 diabetes.

The table lists this clone with a few counts. The genes are TRBV30 and TRBJ2-7; the match to TRBD2 covers 10 bases. Germline CDR1 is GTSNPN and CDR2 is SVGIG (reference sequence). The CDR3 runs 14 residues. V was pared by 0 bases and J by 7 bases, with 6 bases of the junction left unmatched. DNA of the CDR3: TGTGCCTGGAGTGTCGGACTAGCGGCTAGGGAGCAGTACTTC. Translation: CAWSVGLAAREQYF.

The chain recombines TRBV25-1 with TRBJ2-5; 8 nucleotides align to TRBD2. V was pared by 7 bases and J by 2 bases, with 3 bases of the junction left unmatched. The V gene's germline CDR1 is MGHDK and CDR2 SYGVNS. The CDR3 is 13 amino acids. The CDR3 loop is CASMRGEQETQYF. The CDR3 DNA reads TGTGCCAGCATGCGGGGGGAACAAGAGACCCAGTACTTC.

This clone occurred a few times. Other DNA sequences within the sample encode an identical CDR3. The chain uses TRBV6-5 and TRBJ2-7; weak D call: TRBD1 (6 bases). This CDR3 has 13 residues. The ends were cut back, 6 bases at V and 1 base at J, with 10 bases in the middle. Germline values: CDR1 MNHEY, CDR2 SVGAGI. In DNA, the CDR3 is TGTGCCAGCAGCTCAGGACAGTCCTACGAGCAGTACTTC. It specifies CASSSGQSYEQYF.

The chain couples TRBV10-3 to TRBJ1-2, with 9 positions matching TRBD1. Trimming at V came to 4 bases and at J to 4 bases, leaving 10 bases not matched to a gene. The CDR3 extends over 16 amino acids. Germline CDR1 is ENHRY and CDR2 is SYGVKD. The CDR3 bases are TGTGCCATCAGTGGGGACAGGGAGGCCCCTATCTATGGCTACACCTTC. Encoded protein: CAISGDREAPIYGYTF.

This clone has more than one count but fewer than ten. This chain links TRBV9 with TRBJ1-2, with TRBD1 matching over 9 bases. CDR3 length: 16 residues. V lost 4 bases and J lost 4; bases outside the gene matches: 11. The germline V gene encodes CDR1 SGDLS and CDR2 YYNGEE. DNA of the CDR3: TGTGCCAGCAGCCCGGGGACAGGGATGTGGATCTATGGCTACACCTTC. Its protein is CASSPGTGMWIYGYTF.

This clone has a handful of counts. The chain recombines TRBV28 with TRBJ2-1; 8 bases are shared with TRBD1. Trimming at V came to 5 bases and at J to 6 bases, leaving 9 bases not matched to a gene. Germline assignment: CDR1 MDHEN and CDR2 SYDVKM. The CDR3 covers 15 residues. The CDR3 sequence is CASSRPTGAGNEQFF. CDR3 coding DNA: TGTGCCAGCAGTCGCCCGACAGGGGCCGGCAATGAGCAGTTCTTC.

This clone was observed a few times. The chain recombines TRBV30 with TRBJ2-7; 7 bases fit TRBD1. CDR1 GTSNPN and CDR2 SVGIG come from the germline V gene (reference sequence). The J segment lost 4 bases and the V segment lost 3 bases, leaving 3 bases of the junction unmatched. CDR3 length equals 12 residues. CDR3 nucleotide sequence: TGTGCCTGGAGCCGACAGGGTTACGAGCAGTACTTC. Translated, it gives CAWSRQGYEQYF.

CDR3 region: CSVRREGGEKLFF. CDR3 sequence (DNA): TGCAGCGTTCGACGGGAGGGGGGTGAAAAACTGTTTTTT. V and J are TRBV29-1 and TRBJ1-4; possible D gene TRBD1, 6 bases. The CDR3 is 13 amino acids. In germline, CDR1 is SQVTM, CDR2 ANQGSEA. The V gene lost 5 bases and the J gene lost 7 bases, with 14 bases spanning the gap.

The chain is built from TRBV5-6 and TRBJ1-2; a weak D match, TRBD1 (6 bases). The CDR3 is 17 residues long. CDR1 is SGHDT, CDR2 YYEEEE, per germline. The V end was cut by 0 bases, the J end by 2 bases, with 17 bases between. CDR3 DNA: TGTGCCAGCAGCTTGGCTCCAAGACAGGCAGACAACTATGGCTACACCTTC. This encodes CASSLAPRQADNYGYTF.

The sample holds a few counts of this clone. CDR3 sequence: CASSEGQGVNYGYTF. CDR3 DNA: TGTGCCAGCAGCGAGGGACAGGGGGTGAACTATGGCTACACCTTC. The chain has TRBV7-3 and TRBJ1-2; 11 bases match TRBD1. The CDR3 sequence is 15 residues long. Germline V gene sequence: CDR1 SGHTA, CDR2 FQGTGA. With 5 bases clipped from V and 2 bases from J, the junction kept 4 bases outside the gene matches.

The chain is built from TRBV9 and TRBJ1-1, with 9 bases identical to TRBD1. Germline V lookup: CDR1 SGDLS, CDR2 YYNGEE. The J segment lost 4 bases and the V segment lost 4 bases, leaving 5 bases of the junction unmatched. The CDR3 has 14 residues. The CDR3 here is CASSRGQGATEAFF. CDR3 DNA: TGTGCCAGCAGCCGGGGACAGGGTGCCACTGAAGCTTTCTTT.

Here the CDR3 DNA reads TGTGCCAGCAGATGGACCGGGACTAGCGGCAATGAGCAGTTCTTC. This codes for CASRWTGTSGNEQFF. The chain has TRBV27 and TRBJ2-1; 11 nucleotides align to TRBD2. The CDR3 totals 15 residues. The germline V gene has CDR1 MNHEY and CDR2 SMNVEV (reference sequence). The junction had 7 bases not matched to a gene; V was cut back by 6 bases and J by 6 bases.

The genes are TRBV7-8 and TRBJ2-1; 12 bases line up with TRBD2. Germline V lookup: CDR1 SGHVS, CDR2 FQNEAQ. CDR3 length equals 18 residues. V dropped 3 bases and J dropped 5; count of bases not matched to a gene: 11. Here the CDR3 DNA reads TGTGCCAGCAGCTTTACCCCACTAGCGGGGGGTTTTAACAATGAGCAGTTCTTC. This translates into CASSFTPLAGGFNNEQFF.

The chain joins TRBV5-4 to TRBJ2-1; 8 bases are shared with TRBD2. The CDR3 is 17 amino acids. Germline lookup yields CDR1 SGHNT and CDR2 YYREEE (reference sequence). V trimming: 4 bases; J trimming: 3 bases; junction bases outside the gene matches: 12. CDR3 in DNA: TGTGCCAGCAGCCCCGGTGGGGCGGGAGGTGACTACAATGAGCAGTTCTTC. This codes for CASSPGGAGGDYNEQFF.

This clone was seen a handful of times. This sequence joins TRBV9 and TRBJ2-7; 10 bases align to TRBD2. CDR1 and CDR2 (germline): SGDLS, YYNGEE. CDR3 length: 16 residues. Losses at the gene ends were 0 bases for V and 6 bases for J; bases not matched to a gene: 9. CDR3 DNA: TGTGCCAGCAGCGTAGCAGCCAGCGGGAGGGCCGTCGAGCAGTACTTC. As protein: CASSVAASGRAVEQYF.

This clone was recorded only once. The chain combines TRBV5-4 with TRBJ2-3, with D unclear. Trimming pared 5 bases from V and 0 bases from J, leaving 7 bases between. This CDR3 spans 13 amino acids. Germline loops: CDR1 SGHNT, CDR2 YYREEE (reference sequence). The CDR3 loop reads CASSTPSTDTQYF. The CDR3 nucleotides are TGTGCCAGCAGTACTCCTAGCACAGATACGCAGTATTTT.

CDR3 DNA sequence: TGTGCCAGCAGTTTATCCGGGACAGGGGCCTTGAACACTGAAGCTTTCTTT. It specifies CASSLSGTGALNTEAFF. J is TRBJ1-1 and V is TRBV28; 10 bases align to TRBD1. This CDR3 region has 17 residues. The germline CDR1 and CDR2 sequences are MDHEN and SYDVKM. Losses at the gene ends were 1 base for V and 0 bases for J; bases not matched to a gene: 5. The full variable domain, its missing parts supplied by reference TRBV28 and TRBJ1-1, is DVKVTQSSRYLVKRTGEKVFLECVQDMDHENMFWYRQDPGLGLRLIYFSYDVKMKEKGDIPEGYSVSREKKERFSLILESASTNQTSMYLCASSLSGTGALNTEAFFGQGTRLTVV.

V usage is TRBV10-3 and J usage is TRBJ2-7, with D possibly TRBD1 on 6 matching bases. V was cut by 8 bases and J by 2 bases, with 10 bases left in between. There are 12 residues in the CDR3. CDR1 ENHRY and CDR2 SYGVKD come from the germline V gene. The CDR3 here is CAIQGQPYEQYF. As DNA, the CDR3 is TGTGCCATCCAGGGACAACCCTACGAGCAGTACTTC.

This clone was seen a handful of times. The chain carries TRBV5-6 and TRBJ1-1; no reliable D call. CDR1 and CDR2 (germline): SGHDT, YYEEEE. The CDR3 is made up of 11 amino acids. The V gene lost 1 base and the J gene lost 5 bases, with 3 bases spanning the gap. Here the CDR3 reads CASSLYTEAFF. The CDR3 nucleotides are TGTGCCAGCAGCTTGTATACTGAAGCTTTCTTT.

The chain recombines TRBV28 with TRBJ2-4, with a tentative D call TRBD2 (5 bases). V was trimmed by 3 bases and J by 5 bases, leaving 11 bases between them. The CDR3 runs 14 residues. Germline V gene data show CDR1 as MDHEN and CDR2 as SYDVKM. Here the CDR3 DNA reads TGTGCCAGCAGTTTTCCCGACGGGGAAAACATTCAGTACTTC. As protein: CASSFPDGENIQYF.

The chain links TRBV5-6 to TRBJ1-1; perhaps TRBD1 as D (6 bases). V was shortened by 3 bases and J by 1 base, with 7 bases between the two germline ends. The V gene's germline CDR1 is SGHDT and CDR2 YYEEEE. The CDR3 loop spans 13 amino acids. The CDR3 region has the DNA TGTGCCAGCAGCTGGACAGCGAACACTGAAGCTTTCTTT. Amino acids: CASSWTANTEAFF.

The DNA for the CDR3 is TGTGCCAGCAGCCCCCGACAGGGGAAGTTCGAGCTGTTTTTT. Its protein is CASSPRQGKFELFF. V and J are TRBV7-3 and TRBJ2-2; 8 positions agree with TRBD1. V lost 5 bases, J lost 11 bases, and 10 bases stayed unmatched. The CDR3 has 14 amino acids. Germline V CDR1 and CDR2: SGHTA, FQGTGA.

The gene calls are TRBV2 and TRBJ2-1, with D perhaps TRBD1 (6 bases). Germline loops: CDR1 SNHLY, CDR2 FYNNEI. There are 14 residues in the CDR3. V lost 6 bases, J lost 0 bases, and 9 bases lay in between. CDR3 residues: CASSVDSSYNEQFF. The CDR3 nucleotides are TGTGCCAGCAGCGTGGACAGCTCCTACAATGAGCAGTTCTTC.

This clone was found a few times. The sample carries other DNA sequences with the same CDR3. This sequence joins TRBV28 and TRBJ1-4, with 9 nucleotides matching TRBD1. Germline V gene data show CDR1 as MDHEN and CDR2 as SYDVKM. CDR3 length: 15 amino acids. J gave up 5 bases and V 5 bases, and 6 bases lay outside the gene matches. The CDR3, as DNA: TGTGCCAGCAGTCCGCCGGGACAGGGCAATGAAAAACTGTTTTTT. This sequence encodes CASSPPGQGNEKLFF. Combining the CDR3 with reference TRBV28 and TRBJ1-4 gives the whole variable domain DVKVTQSSRYLVKRTGEKVFLECVQDMDHENMFWYRQDPGLGLRLIYFSYDVKMKEKGDIPEGYSVSREKKERFSLILESASTNQTSMYLCASSPPGQGNEKLFFGSGTQLSVL.

The CDR3 DNA reads as TGTGCCAGCAGGCCAGGACAGGGGGCTACCTATGGCTACACCTTC. Translated, it gives CASRPGQGATYGYTF. The chain has TRBV28 and TRBJ1-2; 11 bases align to TRBD1. Germline CDR1 MDHEN, CDR2 SYDVKM. The V and J ends lost 6 bases and 4 bases, in that order; junction bases with no gene match: 7. The CDR3 loop spans 15 amino acids.

The genes are TRBV5-6 and TRBJ1-3; no clear D gene. The CDR3 runs 14 residues. The germline CDR1 and CDR2 sequences are SGHDT and YYEEEE. The germline V and J ends were trimmed by 0 bases and 0 bases, with 4 bases remaining between them. The CDR3 reads CASSLVVSGNTIYF. The CDR3 DNA follows: TGTGCCAGCAGCTTGGTAGTCTCTGGAAACACCATATATTTT.

The chain employs TRBV15 and TRBJ1-4; the D gene is possibly TRBD1 (5 bases). The CDR3 has 13 amino acids. Per germline, CDR1 LNHNV and CDR2 YYDKDF (reference sequence). V was shortened by 11 bases and J by 4 bases, with 14 bases between the two germline ends. In nucleotides, the CDR3 is TGTGCCGTCCCAGGAAGGGGTAATGAAAAACTGTTTTTT. Translated: CAVPGRGNEKLFF.

J is TRBJ1-2 and V is TRBV28; D might be TRBD1 (5 bases). Germline lookup yields CDR1 MDHEN and CDR2 SYDVKM. CDR3 length equals 14 residues. Trimming removed 2 bases at V and 0 bases at J, with 7 bases between. DNA of the CDR3: TGTGCCAGCAGTTTACGACAGCCTAACTATGGCTACACCTTC. Translating it yields CASSLRQPNYGYTF.

The chain employs TRBV7-9 and TRBJ1-2; D uncertain. V lost 6 bases and J 3 bases, leaving 14 bases between the germline ends. Germline CDR1 SEHNR, CDR2 FQNEAQ (reference sequence). The CDR3 spans 14 residues. The CDR3 DNA sequence: TGTGCCAGCAGTTTAAACTCACCGGACTATGGCTACACCTTC. Translation: CASSLNSPDYGYTF.

The chain links TRBV4-3 to TRBJ1-6; no firm D call. Trimming shortened V by 1 base and J by 9 bases, and 13 bases separated the two germline ends. The length of the CDR3 is 15 residues. Germline CDR1 and CDR2: LGHNA and YSLEER. The DNA for the CDR3 is TGCGCCAGCAGCCAAGTACAACCCGGGAGTTCACCCCTCCACTTT. Translated, it gives CASSQVQPGSSPLHF.